The 13 T cell receptor beta chains below come from one sample, sequenced in a study of OX40 agonist ivuxolimab in advanced cancers. Libraries were prepared by immunoSEQ multiplex PCR; TCRdb keeps only in-frame clonotypes and omits some of them. The sample lists around 72,000 clones; about 86% were seen once. The sample in question was CD4+ or CD8+ T cells sorted from blood, obtained in a trial of the OX40 agonist ivuxolimab. The source of these receptors is an adult with an advanced solid tumor such as melanoma, head and neck, liver or kidney cancer.

V is TRBV10-3 and J is TRBJ1-1; 9 bases line up with TRBD1. There are 14 residues in the CDR3. CDR1 is ENHRY, CDR2 SYGVKD, per germline. V was pared by 6 bases and J by 2 bases, with 4 bases of the junction left unmatched. The DNA of the CDR3 is TGTGCCATCAGAGGGGACAGGGTTAACACTGAAGCTTTCTTT. Its protein product is CAIRGDRVNTEAFF.

The V and J genes are TRBV4-1 and TRBJ1-5; TRBD1 matches 7 bases. CDR3 length: 15 residues. V was clipped by 4 bases and J by 6 bases; unmatched bases: 9. The germline V gene has CDR1 MGHRA and CDR2 YSYEKL. The chain's CDR3 is CASSLWTGGGQPQHF. DNA of the CDR3: TGCGCCAGCAGCCTTTGGACAGGCGGCGGTCAGCCCCAGCATTTT.

The V call is TRBV11-2, the J call TRBJ2-5; D is undetermined. Trimming stripped 3 bases from V and 1 base from J, with 0 bases between. Per the germline V gene, CDR1 is SGHAT and CDR2 is FQNNGV. The CDR3 contains 11 residues. The CDR3 reads CASSFQETQYF. As DNA, the CDR3 is TGTGCCAGCAGCTTCCAAGAGACCCAGTACTTC.

The chain carries TRBV6-6 and TRBJ1-1; D may be TRBD1 (6 bases). The germline V gene has CDR1 MNHNY and CDR2 SVGAGI (reference sequence). V was clipped by 5 bases and J by 1 base, with 17 bases between them. The CDR3 is 16 residues long. CDR3 sequence reads: CASSHAGTRENTEAFF. CDR3 in DNA: TGTGCCAGCAGTCACGCCGGGACACGGGAGAACACTGAAGCTTTCTTT.

This clone was counted a few times. The chain joins TRBV19 to TRBJ1-1; D might be TRBD1 (6 bases). The length of the CDR3 is 15 residues. Trimming took 1 base from V and 4 from J, leaving 13 bases between them. Per germline, CDR1 LNHDA and CDR2 SQIVND (reference sequence). The CDR3 nucleotides read TGTGCCAGTAGTATAGCAAGGGGGGGAGGCACTGAAGCTTTCTTT. This translates into CASSIARGGGTEAFF.

This chain links TRBV6-5 with TRBJ2-5; tentative D call: TRBD1 (6 bases). CDR1 is MNHEY, CDR2 SVGAGI, per germline. Trimming pared 5 bases from V and 5 bases from J, leaving 12 bases between. This CDR3 is built from 13 residues. CDR3 nucleotide sequence: TGTGCCAGCAGTCCAGGGGAATGGGAGACCCAGTACTTC. It encodes CASSPGEWETQYF.

The V gene is TRBV10-3, the J gene TRBJ1-2; D is undetermined. Germline V gene data show CDR1 as ENHRY and CDR2 as SYGVKD. The CDR3 sequence is 13 residues long. V shed 7 bases and J shed 6 bases, with 15 bases lying between them. CDR3 coding DNA: TGTGCCATCACTCCTTCGATAGGGAATGGCTACACCTTC. As protein: CAITPSIGNGYTF.

This chain joins TRBV2 and TRBJ2-3; D remains ambiguous. The V end lost 6 bases, the J end lost 1 base, and 8 bases lay between the germline ends. The CDR3 spans 13 residues. Germline lookup yields CDR1 SNHLY and CDR2 FYNNEI. The CDR3 nucleotides are TGTGCCAGCAGACAGATGGGCACAGATACGCAGTATTTT. It yields the protein CASRQMGTDTQYF. Full variable domain (outside the CDR3, taken from reference TRBV2 and TRBJ2-3): EPEVTQTPSHQVTQMGQEVILRCVPISNHLYFYWYRQILGQKVEFLVSFYNNEISEKSEIFDDQFSVERPDGSNFTLKIRSTKLEDSAMYFCASRQMGTDTQYFGPGTRLTVL.

The chain joins TRBV28 to TRBJ2-1, with D unclear. V lost 6 bases, J lost 3 bases, and 15 bases lay in between. This CDR3 is built from 15 residues. Per the germline V gene, CDR1 is MDHEN and CDR2 is SYDVKM. CDR3 residues: CASSAVERVYNEQFF. The CDR3 bases are TGTGCCAGCAGCGCCGTTGAAAGGGTCTACAATGAGCAGTTCTTC. The full variable domain, with the rest looked up from reference TRBV28 and TRBJ2-1, is DVKVTQSSRYLVKRTGEKVFLECVQDMDHENMFWYRQDPGLGLRLIYFSYDVKMKEKGDIPEGYSVSREKKERFSLILESASTNQTSMYLCASSAVERVYNEQFFGPGTRLTVL.

The V and J genes are TRBV12-5 and TRBJ2-3; D not resolved. V gave up 6 bases and J gave up 6 bases, with 13 bases separating them. From germline, CDR1 is LGHNT and CDR2 FRNRAP. CDR3 size: 13 residues. The CDR3, as DNA: TGTGCTAGTGGCCCTGGCTTCCCTGATACGCAGTATTTT. Translated: CASGPGFPDTQYF.

This clone was picked up a small number of times. The chain combines TRBV19 with TRBJ2-7; weak D call: TRBD1 (6 bases). CDR3 length equals 13 residues. Between the trimmed V and J ends, which lost 4 bases and 2 bases, there was a span of 9 bases. Germline CDR1 and CDR2: LNHDA and SQIVND (reference sequence). CDR3 bases: TGTGCCAGTAGTAGTGGGGGCCCCTACGAGCAGTACTTC. Translation gives CASSSGGPYEQYF.

In its sample, this clone was seen once. The chain joins TRBV6-1 to TRBJ2-7, with no clear D. CDR1 MNHNS and CDR2 SASEGT come from the germline V gene. This CDR3 has 12 amino acids. V was shortened by 1 base and J by 8 bases, with 9 bases between the two germline ends. The CDR3 sequence is CASSEGGLQQYF. For the CDR3, the DNA is TGTGCCAGCAGTGAAGGGGGTTTGCAGCAGTACTTC.

J is TRBJ2-7 and V is TRBV7-2; D tentatively reads TRBD1 or TRBD2 (5 bases each). Germline CDR1 and CDR2: SGHTA and FQGNSA. This CDR3 comprises 14 residues. V lost 4 bases and J lost 0, with 10 bases in between. The CDR3 DNA sequence: TGTGCCAGCAGCTCGGGACGGATCTCCTACGAGCAGTACTTC. Encoded protein: CASSSGRISYEQYF.